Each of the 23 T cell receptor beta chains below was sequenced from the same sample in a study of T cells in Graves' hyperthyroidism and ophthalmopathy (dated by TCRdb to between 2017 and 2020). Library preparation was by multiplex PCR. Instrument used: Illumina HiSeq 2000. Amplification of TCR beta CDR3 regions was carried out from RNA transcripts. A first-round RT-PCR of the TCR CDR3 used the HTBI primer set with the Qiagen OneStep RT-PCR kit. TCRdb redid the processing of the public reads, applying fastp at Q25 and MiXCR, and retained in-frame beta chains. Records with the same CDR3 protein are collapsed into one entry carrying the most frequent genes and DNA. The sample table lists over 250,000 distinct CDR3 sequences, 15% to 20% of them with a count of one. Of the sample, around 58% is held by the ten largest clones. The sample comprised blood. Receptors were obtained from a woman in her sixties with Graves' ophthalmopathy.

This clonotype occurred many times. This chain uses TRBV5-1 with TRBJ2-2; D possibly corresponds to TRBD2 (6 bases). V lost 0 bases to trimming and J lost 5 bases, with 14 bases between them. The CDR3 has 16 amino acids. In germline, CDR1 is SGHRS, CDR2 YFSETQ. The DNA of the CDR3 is TGCGCCAGCAGCTTGGAGGGGCGGGGTACGACCGGGGAGCTGTTTTTT. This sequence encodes CASSLEGRGTTGELFF.

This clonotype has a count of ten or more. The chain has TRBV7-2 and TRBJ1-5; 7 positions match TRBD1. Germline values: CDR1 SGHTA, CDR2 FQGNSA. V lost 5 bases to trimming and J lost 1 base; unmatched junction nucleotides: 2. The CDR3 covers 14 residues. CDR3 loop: CASSMGQSNQPQHF. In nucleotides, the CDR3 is TGTGCCAGCAGCATGGGACAGAGCAATCAGCCCCAGCATTTT. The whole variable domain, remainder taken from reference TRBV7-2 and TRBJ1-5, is GAGVSQSPSNKVTEKGKDVELRCDPISGHTALYWYRQSLGQGLEFLIYFQGNSAPDKSGLPSDRFSAERTGGSVSTLTIQRTQQEDSAVYLCASSMGQSNQPQHFGDGTRLSIL.

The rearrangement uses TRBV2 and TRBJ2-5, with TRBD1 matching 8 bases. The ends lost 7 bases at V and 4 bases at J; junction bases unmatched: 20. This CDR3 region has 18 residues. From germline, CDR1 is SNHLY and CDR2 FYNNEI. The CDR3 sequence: CASIRARRSRGQGETQYF. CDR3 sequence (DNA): TGTGCCAGCATAAGGGCGAGAAGATCCAGGGGGCAGGGAGAGACCCAGTACTTC.

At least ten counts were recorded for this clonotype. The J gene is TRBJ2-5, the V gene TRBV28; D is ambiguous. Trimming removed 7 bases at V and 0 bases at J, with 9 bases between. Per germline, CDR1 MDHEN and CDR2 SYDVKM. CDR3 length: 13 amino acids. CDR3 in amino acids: CASTDNYQETQYF. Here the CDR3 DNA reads TGTGCCAGCACTGACAATTACCAAGAGACCCAGTACTTC.

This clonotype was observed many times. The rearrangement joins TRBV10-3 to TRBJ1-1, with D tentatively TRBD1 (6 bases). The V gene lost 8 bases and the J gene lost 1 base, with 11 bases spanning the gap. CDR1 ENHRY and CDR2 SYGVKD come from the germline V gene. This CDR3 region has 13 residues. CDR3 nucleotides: TGTGCCATCGGACAACAGGGGAACACTGAAGCTTTCTTT. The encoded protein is CAIGQQGNTEAFF.

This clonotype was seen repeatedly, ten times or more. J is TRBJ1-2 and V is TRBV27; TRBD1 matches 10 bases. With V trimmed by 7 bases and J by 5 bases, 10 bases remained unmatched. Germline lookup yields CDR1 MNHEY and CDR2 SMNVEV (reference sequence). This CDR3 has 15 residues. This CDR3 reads CASKARQGAGYGYTF. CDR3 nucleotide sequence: TGTGCCAGCAAGGCGCGACAGGGGGCTGGGTATGGCTACACCTTC.

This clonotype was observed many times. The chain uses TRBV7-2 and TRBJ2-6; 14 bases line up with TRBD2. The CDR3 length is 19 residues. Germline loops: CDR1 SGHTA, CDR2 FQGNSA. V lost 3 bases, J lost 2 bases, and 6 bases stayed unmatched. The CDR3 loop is CASSFGLAGGLAGANVLTF. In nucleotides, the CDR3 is TGTGCCAGCAGCTTCGGACTAGCGGGAGGTCTGGCTGGGGCCAACGTCCTGACTTTC.

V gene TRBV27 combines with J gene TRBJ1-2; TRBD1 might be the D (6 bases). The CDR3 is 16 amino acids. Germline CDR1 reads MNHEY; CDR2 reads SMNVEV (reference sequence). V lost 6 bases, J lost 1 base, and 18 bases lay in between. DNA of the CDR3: TGTGCCAGCAGCCGCAGGGGAGGGGTCATTAACTATGGCTACACCTTC. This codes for CASSRRGGVINYGYTF.

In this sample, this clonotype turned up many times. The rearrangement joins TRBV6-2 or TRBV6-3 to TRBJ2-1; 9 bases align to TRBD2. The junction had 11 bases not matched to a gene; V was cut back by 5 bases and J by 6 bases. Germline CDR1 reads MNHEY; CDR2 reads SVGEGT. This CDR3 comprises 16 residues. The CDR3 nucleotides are TGTGCCAGCAGTGTCGCGGGGGGGGCGCTGGGCAATGAGCAGTTCTTC. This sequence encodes CASSVAGGALGNEQFF.

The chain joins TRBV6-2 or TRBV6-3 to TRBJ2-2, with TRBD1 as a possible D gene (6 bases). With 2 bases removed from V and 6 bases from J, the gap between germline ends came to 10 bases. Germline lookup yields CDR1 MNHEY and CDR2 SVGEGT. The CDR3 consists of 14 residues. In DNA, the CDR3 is TGTGCCAGCAGTTACCGGACAGTTTCCGGGGAGCTGTTTTTT. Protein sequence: CASSYRTVSGELFF.

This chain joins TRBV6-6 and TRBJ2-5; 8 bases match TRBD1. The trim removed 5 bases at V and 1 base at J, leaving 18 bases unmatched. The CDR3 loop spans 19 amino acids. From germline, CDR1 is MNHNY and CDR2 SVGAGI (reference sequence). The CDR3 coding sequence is TGTGCCAGCAGTGATGGATCGGTTTGGACAGGGTCCCTCCAAGAGACCCAGTACTTC. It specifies CASSDGSVWTGSLQETQYF.

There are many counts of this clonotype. The DNA for the CDR3 is TGTGCCAGCAGGGCCTCAACCGGGACACTAAACTATGGCTACACCTTC. It translates to CASRASTGTLNYGYTF. The rearrangement joins TRBV6-1 to TRBJ1-2; tentatively, D is TRBD1 (6 bases). Germline CDR1 and CDR2: MNHNS and SASEGT. V dropped 6 bases and J dropped 2 bases, with 19 bases sitting between them. CDR3 length: 16 amino acids.

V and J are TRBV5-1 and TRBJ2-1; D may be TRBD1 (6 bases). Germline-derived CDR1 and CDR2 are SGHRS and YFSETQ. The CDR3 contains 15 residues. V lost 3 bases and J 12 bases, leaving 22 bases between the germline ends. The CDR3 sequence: CASSSAPGHSSVQFF. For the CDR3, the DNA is TGCGCCAGCAGCTCGGCCCCGGGACACAGTTCCGTGCAGTTCTTC.

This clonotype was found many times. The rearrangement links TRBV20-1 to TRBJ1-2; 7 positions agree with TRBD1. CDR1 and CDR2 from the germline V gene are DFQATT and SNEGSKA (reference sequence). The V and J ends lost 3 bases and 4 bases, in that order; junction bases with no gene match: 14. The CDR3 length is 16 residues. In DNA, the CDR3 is TGCAGTGCTAGGGTGGGACAGCCTACTAATGGCTATGGCTACACCTTC. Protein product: CSARVGQPTNGYGYTF.

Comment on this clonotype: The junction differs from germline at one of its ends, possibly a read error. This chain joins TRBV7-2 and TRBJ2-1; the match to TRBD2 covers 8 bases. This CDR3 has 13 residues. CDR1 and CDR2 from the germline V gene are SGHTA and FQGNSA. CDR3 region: CASSLAPAGVEFF. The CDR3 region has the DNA TGTGCCAGCAGCCTAGCGCCAGCGGGAGTGGAGTTCTTC.

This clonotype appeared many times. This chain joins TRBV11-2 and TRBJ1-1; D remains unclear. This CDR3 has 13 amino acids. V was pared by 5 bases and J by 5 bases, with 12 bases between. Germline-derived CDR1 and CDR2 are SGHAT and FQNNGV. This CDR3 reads CASSLNPGTEAFF. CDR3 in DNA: TGTGCCAGCAGCCTCAACCCGGGGACTGAAGCTTTCTTT.

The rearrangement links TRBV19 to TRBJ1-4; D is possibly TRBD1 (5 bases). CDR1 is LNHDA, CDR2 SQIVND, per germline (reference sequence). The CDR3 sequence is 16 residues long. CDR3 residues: CASLRGNRAANEKLFF. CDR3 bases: TGTGCTTCCCTCCGGGGGAATAGGGCCGCTAATGAAAAACTGTTTTTT.

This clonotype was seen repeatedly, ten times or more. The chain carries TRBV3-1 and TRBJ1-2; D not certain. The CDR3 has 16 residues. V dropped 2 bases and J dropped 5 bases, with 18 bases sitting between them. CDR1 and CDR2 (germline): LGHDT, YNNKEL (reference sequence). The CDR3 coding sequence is TGTGCCAGCAGCCAAAGCGTTGCTGGAGGACTATATGGCTACACCTTC. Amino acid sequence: CASSQSVAGGLYGYTF. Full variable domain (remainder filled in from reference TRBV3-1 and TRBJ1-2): DTAVSQTPKYLVTQMGNDKSIKCEQNLGHDTMYWYKQDSKKFLKIMFSYNNKELIINETVPNRFSPKSPDKAHLNLHINSLELGDSAVYFCASSQSVAGGLYGYTFGSGTRLTVV.

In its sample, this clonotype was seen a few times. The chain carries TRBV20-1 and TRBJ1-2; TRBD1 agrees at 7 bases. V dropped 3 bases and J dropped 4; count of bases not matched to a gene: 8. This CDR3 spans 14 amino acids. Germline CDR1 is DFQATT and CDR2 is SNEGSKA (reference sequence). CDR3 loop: CSASRQGGVYGYTF. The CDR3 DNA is TGCAGTGCTAGTAGGCAAGGGGGCGTCTATGGCTACACCTTC.

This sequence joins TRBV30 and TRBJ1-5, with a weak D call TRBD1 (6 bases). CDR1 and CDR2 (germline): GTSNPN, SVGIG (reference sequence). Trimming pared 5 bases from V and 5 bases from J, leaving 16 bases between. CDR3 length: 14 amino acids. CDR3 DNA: TGTGCCTGGGCACAGGGAATTAACGATCAGCCCCAGCATTTT. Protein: CAWAQGINDQPQHF.

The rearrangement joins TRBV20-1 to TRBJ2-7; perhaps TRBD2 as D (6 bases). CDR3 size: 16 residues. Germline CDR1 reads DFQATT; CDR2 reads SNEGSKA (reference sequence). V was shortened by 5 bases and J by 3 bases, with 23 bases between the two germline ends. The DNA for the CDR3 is TGCAGTGCTCCTAGGGCGGAGGCGGGGCGTATCTACGAGCAGTACTTC. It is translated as CSAPRAEAGRIYEQYF.

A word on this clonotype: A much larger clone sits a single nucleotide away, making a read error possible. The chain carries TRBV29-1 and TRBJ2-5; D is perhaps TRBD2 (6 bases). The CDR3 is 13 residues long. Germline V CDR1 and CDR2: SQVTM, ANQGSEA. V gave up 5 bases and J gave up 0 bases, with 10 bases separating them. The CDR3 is CSVRGLDQETQYF. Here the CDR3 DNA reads TGCAGCGTTCGGGGACTGGACCAAGAGACCCAGTACTTC.

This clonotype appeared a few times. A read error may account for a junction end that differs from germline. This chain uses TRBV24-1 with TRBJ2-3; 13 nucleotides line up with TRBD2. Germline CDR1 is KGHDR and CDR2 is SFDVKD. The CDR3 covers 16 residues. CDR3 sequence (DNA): TGTGCCAGCAGTCCCGATGGACTAGCGGGAGTTACTACGCAGTATTTT. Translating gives CASSPDGLAGVTTQYF.